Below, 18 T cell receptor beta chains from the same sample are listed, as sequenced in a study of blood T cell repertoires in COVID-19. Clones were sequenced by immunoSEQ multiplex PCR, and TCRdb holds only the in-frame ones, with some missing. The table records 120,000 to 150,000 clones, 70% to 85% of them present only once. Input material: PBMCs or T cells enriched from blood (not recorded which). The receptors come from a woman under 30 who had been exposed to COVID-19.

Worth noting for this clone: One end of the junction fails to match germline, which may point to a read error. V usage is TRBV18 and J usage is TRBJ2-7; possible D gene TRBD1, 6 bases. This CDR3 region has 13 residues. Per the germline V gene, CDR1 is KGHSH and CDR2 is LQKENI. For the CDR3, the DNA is TGTGCCAGCTCACCTGACAGGTCCTCCGAGCAGTACTTC. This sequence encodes CASSPDRSSEQYF.

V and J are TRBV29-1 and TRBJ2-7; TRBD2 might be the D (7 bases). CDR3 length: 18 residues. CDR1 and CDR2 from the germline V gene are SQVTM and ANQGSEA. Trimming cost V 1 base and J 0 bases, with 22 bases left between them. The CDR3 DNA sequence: TGCAGCGTTGAAGCGCTTTCTCTTAAGGGGGGGGACTCCTACGAGCAGTACTTC. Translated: CSVEALSLKGGDSYEQYF.

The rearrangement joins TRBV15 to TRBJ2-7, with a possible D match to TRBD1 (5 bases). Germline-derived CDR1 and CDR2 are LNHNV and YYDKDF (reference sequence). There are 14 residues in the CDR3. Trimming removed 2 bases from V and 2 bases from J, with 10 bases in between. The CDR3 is CATSRRQSTYEQYF. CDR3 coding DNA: TGTGCCACCAGCAGAAGACAGTCCACCTACGAGCAGTACTTC.

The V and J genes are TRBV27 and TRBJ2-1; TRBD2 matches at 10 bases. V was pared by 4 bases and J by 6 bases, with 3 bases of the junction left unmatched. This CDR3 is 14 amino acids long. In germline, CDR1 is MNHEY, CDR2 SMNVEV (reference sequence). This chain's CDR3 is CASSWLAGVNEQFF. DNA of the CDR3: TGTGCCAGCAGTTGGCTAGCGGGAGTCAATGAGCAGTTCTTC.

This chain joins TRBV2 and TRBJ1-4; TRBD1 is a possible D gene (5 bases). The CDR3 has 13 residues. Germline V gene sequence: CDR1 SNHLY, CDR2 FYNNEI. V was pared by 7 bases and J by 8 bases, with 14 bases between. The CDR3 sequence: CASTVRATEKLFF. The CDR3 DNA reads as TGTGCCAGCACTGTCAGGGCAACGGAAAAACTGTTTTTT.

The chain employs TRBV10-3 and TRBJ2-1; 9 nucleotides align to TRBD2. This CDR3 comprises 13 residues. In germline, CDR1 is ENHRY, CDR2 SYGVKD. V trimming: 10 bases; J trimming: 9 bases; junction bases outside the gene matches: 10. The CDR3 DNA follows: TGTGCCACAAAGGGACTAGCCGGGAGTGAGCAGTTCTTC. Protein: CATKGLAGSEQFF.

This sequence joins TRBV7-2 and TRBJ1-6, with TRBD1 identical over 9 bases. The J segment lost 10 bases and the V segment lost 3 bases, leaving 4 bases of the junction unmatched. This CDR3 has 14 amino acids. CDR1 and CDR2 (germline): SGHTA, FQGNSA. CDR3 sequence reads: CASSFRDRASPLHF. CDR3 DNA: TGTGCCAGCAGCTTCCGGGACAGGGCCTCACCCCTCCACTTT.

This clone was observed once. The CDR3 DNA follows: TGTGCCACCCGAATCCCGACAGGACCCTATGGCTACACCTTC. Translating gives CATRIPTGPYGYTF. The chain combines TRBV28 with TRBJ1-2, with D possibly being TRBD1 (6 bases). CDR1 and CDR2 from the germline V gene are MDHEN and SYDVKM. Between the trimmed V and J ends, which lost 10 bases and 4 bases, there was a span of 19 bases. The CDR3 covers 14 residues.

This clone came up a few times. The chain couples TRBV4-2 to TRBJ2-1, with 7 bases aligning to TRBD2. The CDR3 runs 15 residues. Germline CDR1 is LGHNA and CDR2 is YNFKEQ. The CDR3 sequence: CAAGSLSVADNEQFF. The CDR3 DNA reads TGTGCAGCGGGGAGTCTCTCGGTCGCCGACAATGAGCAGTTCTTC.

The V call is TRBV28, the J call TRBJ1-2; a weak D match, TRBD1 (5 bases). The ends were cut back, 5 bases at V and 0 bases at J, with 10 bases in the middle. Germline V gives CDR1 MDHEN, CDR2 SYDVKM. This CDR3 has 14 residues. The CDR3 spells CASSGTGANYGYTF. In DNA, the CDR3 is TGTGCCAGCAGTGGGACGGGAGCTAACTATGGCTACACCTTC.

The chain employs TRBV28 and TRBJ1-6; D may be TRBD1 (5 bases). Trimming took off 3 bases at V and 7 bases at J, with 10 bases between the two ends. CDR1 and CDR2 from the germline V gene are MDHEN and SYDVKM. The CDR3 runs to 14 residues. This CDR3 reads CASSFQGRNSPLHF. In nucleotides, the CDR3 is TGTGCCAGCAGTTTCCAGGGCCGGAATTCACCCCTCCACTTT.

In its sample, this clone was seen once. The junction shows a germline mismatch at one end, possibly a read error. In DNA form, the CDR3 reads TGCGCCAGCAGTCAAGTTGGGTCCCGGGACAGGGGTCGGGATGAAAAACTGTTTTTT. It yields the protein CASSQVGSRDRGRDEKLFF. V usage is TRBV4-1 and J usage is TRBJ1-4; 10 bases agree with TRBD1. Germline V gives CDR1 MGHRA, CDR2 YSYEKL. The CDR3 contains 19 residues.

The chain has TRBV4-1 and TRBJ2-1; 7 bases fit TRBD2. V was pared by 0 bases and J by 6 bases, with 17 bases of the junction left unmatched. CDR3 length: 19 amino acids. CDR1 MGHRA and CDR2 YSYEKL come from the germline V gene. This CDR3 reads CASSQETTLVSGDRNEQFF. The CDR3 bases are TGCGCCAGCAGCCAAGAAACCACCTTGGTGAGCGGGGACCGCAATGAGCAGTTCTTC.

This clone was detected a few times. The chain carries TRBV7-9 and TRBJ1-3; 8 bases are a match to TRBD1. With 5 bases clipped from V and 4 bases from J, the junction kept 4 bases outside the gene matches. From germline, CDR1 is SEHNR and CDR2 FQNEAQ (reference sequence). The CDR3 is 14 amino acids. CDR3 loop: CASSLGQGGNTIYF. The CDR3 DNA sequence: TGTGCCAGCAGCCTAGGACAGGGCGGAAACACCATATATTTT.

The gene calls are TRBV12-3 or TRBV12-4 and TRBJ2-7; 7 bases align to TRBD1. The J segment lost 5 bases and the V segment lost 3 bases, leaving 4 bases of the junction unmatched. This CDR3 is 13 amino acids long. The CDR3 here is CASSLYRGDEQYF. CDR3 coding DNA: TGTGCCAGCAGTTTGTACAGGGGAGACGAGCAGTACTTC.

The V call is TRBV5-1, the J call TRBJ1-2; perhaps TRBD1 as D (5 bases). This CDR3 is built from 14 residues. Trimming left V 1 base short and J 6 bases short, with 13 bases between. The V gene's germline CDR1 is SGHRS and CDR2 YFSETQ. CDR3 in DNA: TGCGCCAGCAGCTTGCGACAGAACAGAGATGGCTACACCTTC. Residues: CASSLRQNRDGYTF.

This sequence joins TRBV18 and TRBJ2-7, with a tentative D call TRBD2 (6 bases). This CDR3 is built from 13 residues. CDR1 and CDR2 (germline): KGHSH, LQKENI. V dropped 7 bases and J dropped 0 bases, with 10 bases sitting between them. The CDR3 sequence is CASFSGDSYEQYF. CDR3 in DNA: TGTGCCAGCTTCTCGGGGGACTCCTACGAGCAGTACTTC.

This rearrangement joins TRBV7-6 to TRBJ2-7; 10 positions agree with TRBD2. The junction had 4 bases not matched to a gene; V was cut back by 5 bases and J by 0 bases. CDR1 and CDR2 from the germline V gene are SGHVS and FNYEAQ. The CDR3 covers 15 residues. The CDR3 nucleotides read TGTGCCAGCAGCAGCGGACTAGCGGACTCCTACGAGCAGTACTTC. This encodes CASSSGLADSYEQYF.